The clone carrying this T cell receptor beta chain was seen more than once but under ten times. These data belong to a study of T cell changes during pregnancy in multiple sclerosis. Germline V CDR1 and CDR2: MNHEY, SMNVEV (reference sequence). CDR3 length: 14 residues. V was cut by 2 bases and J by 6 bases, with 13 bases left in between. Using immunoSEQ multiplex PCR, the repertoire was profiled, and TCRdb retains in-frame clones only, with some absent. The sample lists around 40,000 clones, 89% occurring once. This specimen was CD4+ T cells from peripheral blood mononuclear cells, taken in the first trimester of pregnancy. This TCR was sampled from a female donor with multiple sclerosis, enrolled in a pregnancy study. This sequence joins TRBV27 and TRBJ1-2; D is unresolved. CDR3 nucleotide sequence: TGTGCCAGCAGTTTAAATTGGGCAGAGAATGGCTACACCTTC. As protein: CASSLNWAENGYTF.